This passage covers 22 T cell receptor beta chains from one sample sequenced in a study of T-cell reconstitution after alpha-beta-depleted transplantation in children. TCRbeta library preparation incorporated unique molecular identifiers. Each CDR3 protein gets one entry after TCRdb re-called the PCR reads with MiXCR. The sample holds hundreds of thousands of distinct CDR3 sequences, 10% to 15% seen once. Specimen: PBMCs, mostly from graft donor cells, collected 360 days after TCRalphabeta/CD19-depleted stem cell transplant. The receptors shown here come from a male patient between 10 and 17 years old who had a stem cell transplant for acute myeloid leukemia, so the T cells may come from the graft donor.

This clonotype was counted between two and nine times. The CDR3 sequence: CASSLLTERTEAFF. The CDR3 DNA is TGTGCCAGCAGTTTATTAACAGAGAGAACTGAAGCTTTCTTT. The rearrangement links TRBV28 to TRBJ1-1; unclear D gene. The V end was cut by 1 base, the J end by 5 bases, with 11 bases between. Germline assignment: CDR1 MDHEN and CDR2 SYDVKM. CDR3 length: 14 residues.

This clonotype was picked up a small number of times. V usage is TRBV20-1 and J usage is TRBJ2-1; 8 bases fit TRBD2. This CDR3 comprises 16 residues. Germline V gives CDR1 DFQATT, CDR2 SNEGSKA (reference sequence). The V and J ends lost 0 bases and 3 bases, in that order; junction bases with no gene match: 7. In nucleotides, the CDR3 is TGCAGTGCTAGAGAGGGGGGGCTAGCGGGCTACAATGAGCAGTTCTTC. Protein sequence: CSAREGGLAGYNEQFF.

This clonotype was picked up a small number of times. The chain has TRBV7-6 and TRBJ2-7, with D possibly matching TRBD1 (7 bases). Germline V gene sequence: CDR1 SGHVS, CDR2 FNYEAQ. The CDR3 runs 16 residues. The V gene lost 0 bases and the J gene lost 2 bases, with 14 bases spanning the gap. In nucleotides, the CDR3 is TGTGCCAGCAGCTTAGCAAGCGGGCAGGGGGCCTACGAGCAGTACTTC. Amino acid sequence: CASSLASGQGAYEQYF.

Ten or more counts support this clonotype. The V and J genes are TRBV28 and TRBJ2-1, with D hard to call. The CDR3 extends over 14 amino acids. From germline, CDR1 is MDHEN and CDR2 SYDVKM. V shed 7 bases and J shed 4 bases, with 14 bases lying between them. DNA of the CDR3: TGTGCCAGCACCCCAGCCGGCGGTTACAATGAGCAGTTCTTC. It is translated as CASTPAGGYNEQFF.

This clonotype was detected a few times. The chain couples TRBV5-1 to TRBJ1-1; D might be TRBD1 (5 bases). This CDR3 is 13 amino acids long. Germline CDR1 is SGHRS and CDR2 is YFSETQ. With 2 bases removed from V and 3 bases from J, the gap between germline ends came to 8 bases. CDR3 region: CASSFTGDTEAFF. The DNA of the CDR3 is TGCGCCAGCAGCTTTACAGGTGACACTGAAGCTTTCTTT.

The CDR3 spells CASRDRATDTQYF. Written as DNA, the CDR3 is TGTGCCAGCAGGGACCGCGCCACAGATACGCAGTATTTT. This rearrangement joins TRBV28 to TRBJ2-3, with unresolved D. The V gene lost 6 bases and the J gene lost 2 bases, with 9 bases spanning the gap. This CDR3 spans 13 amino acids. Per the germline V gene, CDR1 is MDHEN and CDR2 is SYDVKM.

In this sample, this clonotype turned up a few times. The CDR3 reads CASSLVGQPSYEQYF. In DNA form, the CDR3 reads TGTGCCAGCAGTTTAGTTGGACAGCCGTCCTACGAGCAGTACTTC. The rearrangement uses TRBV27 and TRBJ2-7; a possible D gene is TRBD1 (6 bases). CDR1 is MNHEY and CDR2 is SMNVEV in the germline V gene (reference sequence). CDR3 size: 15 residues. V was clipped by 2 bases and J by 1 base, with 12 bases between them.

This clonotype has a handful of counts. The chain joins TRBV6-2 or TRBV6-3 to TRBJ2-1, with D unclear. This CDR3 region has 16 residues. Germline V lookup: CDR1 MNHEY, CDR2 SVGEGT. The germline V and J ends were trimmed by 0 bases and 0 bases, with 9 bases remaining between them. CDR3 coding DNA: TGTGCCAGCAGTTACTCCGCCCAGAGCTCCTACAATGAGCAGTTCTTC. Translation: CASSYSAQSSYNEQFF.

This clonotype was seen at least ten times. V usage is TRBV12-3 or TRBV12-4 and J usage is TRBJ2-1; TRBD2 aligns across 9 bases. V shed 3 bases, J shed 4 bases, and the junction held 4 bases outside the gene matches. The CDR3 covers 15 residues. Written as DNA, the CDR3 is TGTGCCAGCAGTTTGATGGCGGGAGGGTACAATGAGCAGTTCTTC. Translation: CASSLMAGGYNEQFF.

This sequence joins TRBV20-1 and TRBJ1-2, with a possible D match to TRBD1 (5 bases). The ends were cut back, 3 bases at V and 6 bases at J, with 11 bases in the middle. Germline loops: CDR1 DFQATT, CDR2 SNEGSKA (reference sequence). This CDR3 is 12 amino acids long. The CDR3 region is CSASGPGNGYTF. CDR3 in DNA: TGCAGTGCTAGTGGGCCAGGGAATGGCTACACCTTC.

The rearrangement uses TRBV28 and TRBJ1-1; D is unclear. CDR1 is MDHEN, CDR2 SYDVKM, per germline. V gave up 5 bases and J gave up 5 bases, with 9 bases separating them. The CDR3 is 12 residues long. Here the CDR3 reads CASSLLTTEAFF. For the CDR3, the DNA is TGTGCCAGCAGTCTATTAACAACTGAAGCTTTCTTT.

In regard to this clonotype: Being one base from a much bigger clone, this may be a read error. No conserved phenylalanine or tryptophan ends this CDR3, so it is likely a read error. The CDR3 nucleotides read TGTGCCATCACCCCGACTAGAGCCCCTGCGCACGAGCAGTACTAC. It codes for CAITPTRAPAHEQYY. The J gene is TRBJ2-7, the V gene TRBV10-3, with D maybe TRBD2 (6 bases). CDR3 length: 15 residues. CDR1 and CDR2 (germline): ENHRY, SYGVKD. V was clipped by 7 bases and J by 5 bases, with 21 bases between them.

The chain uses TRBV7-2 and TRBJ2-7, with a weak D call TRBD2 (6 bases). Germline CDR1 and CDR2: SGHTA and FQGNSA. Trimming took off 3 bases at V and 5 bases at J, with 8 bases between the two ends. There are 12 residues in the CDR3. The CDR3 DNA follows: TGTGCCAGCAGCTTTTGGGGGGACGAGCAGTACTTC. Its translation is CASSFWGDEQYF. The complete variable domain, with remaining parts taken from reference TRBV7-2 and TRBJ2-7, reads GAGVSQSPSNKVTEKGKDVELRCDPISGHTALYWYRQSLGQGLEFLIYFQGNSAPDKSGLPSDRFSAERTGGSVSTLTIQRTQQEDSAVYLCASSFWGDEQYFGPGTRLTVT.

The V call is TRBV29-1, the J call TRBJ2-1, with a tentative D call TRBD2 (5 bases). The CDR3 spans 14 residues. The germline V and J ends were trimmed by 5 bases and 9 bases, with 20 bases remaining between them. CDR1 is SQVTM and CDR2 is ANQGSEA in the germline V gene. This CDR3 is CSVRTLMPSGEQFF. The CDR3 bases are TGCAGCGTTCGTACCTTGATGCCCAGCGGTGAGCAGTTCTTC.

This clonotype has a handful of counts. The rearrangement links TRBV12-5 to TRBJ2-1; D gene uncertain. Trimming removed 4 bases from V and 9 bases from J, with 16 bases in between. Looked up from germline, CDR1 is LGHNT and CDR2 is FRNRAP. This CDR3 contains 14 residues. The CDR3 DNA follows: TGTGCTAGTGGTTCGGGTGGTAGTTCAAGTGAGCAGTTCTTC. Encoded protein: CASGSGGSSSEQFF.

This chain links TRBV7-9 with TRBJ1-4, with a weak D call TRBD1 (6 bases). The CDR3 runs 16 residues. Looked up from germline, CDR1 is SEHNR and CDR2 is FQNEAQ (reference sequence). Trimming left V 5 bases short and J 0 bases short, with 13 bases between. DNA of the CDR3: TGTGCCAGCAGCGACAGGCGAAGGCCAACTAATGAAAAACTGTTTTTT. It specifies CASSDRRRPTNEKLFF.

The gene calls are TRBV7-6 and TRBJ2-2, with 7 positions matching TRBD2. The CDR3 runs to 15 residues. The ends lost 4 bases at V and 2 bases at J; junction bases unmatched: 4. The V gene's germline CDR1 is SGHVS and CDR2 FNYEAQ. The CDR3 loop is CASSSAGINTGELFF. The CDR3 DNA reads TGTGCCAGCAGCTCAGCGGGAATTAACACCGGGGAGCTGTTTTTT.

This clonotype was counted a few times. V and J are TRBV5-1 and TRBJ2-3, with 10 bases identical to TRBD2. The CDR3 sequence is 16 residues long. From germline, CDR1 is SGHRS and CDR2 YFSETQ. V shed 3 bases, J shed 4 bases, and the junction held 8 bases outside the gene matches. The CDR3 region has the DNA TGCGCCAGCAGCTCCCAGCGGGAGGGCCGTTCAGATACGCAGTATTTT. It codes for CASSSQREGRSDTQYF.

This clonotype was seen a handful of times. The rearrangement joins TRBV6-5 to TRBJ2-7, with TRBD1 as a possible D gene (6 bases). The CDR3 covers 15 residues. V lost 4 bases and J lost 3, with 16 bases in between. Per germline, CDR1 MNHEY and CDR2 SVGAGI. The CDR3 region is CASSWTARRFYEQYF. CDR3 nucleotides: TGTGCCAGCAGTTGGACAGCCCGCCGCTTCTACGAGCAGTACTTC.

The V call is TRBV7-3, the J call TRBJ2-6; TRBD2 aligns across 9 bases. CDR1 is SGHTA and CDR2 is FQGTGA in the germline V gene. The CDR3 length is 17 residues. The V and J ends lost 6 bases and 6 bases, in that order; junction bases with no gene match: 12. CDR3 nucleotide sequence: TGTGCCAGCAGTCAACGGGCGGGAGGGAGTGTGGCCAACGTCCTGACTTTC. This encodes CASSQRAGGSVANVLTF.

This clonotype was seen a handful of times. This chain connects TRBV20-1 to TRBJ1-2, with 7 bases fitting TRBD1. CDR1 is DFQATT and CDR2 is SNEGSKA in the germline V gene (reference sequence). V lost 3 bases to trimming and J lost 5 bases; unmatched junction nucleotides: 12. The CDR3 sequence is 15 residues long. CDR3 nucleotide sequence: TGCAGTGCTAGGACAGGGAGTAGTCTGAAATATGGCTACACCTTC. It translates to CSARTGSSLKYGYTF.

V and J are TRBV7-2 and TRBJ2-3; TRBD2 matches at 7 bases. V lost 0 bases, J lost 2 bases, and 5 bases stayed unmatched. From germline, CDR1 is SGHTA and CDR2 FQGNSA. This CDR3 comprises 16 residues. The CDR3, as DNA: TGTGCCAGCAGCTTAGCAGGACTAGTTTACACAGATACGCAGTATTTT. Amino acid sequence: CASSLAGLVYTDTQYF.